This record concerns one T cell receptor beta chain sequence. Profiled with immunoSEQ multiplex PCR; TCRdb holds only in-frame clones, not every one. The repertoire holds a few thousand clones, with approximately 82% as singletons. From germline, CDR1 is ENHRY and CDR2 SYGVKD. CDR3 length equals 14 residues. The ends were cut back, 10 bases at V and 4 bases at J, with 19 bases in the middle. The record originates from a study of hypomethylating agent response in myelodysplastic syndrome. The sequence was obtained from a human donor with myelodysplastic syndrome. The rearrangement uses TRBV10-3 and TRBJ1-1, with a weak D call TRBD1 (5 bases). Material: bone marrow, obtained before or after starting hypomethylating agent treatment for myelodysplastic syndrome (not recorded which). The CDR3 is CATWDVTIGTEAFF. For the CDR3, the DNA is TGTGCCACTTGGGACGTTACGATAGGCACTGAAGCTTTCTTT.